These 31 T cell receptor beta chains were sequenced from one sample in a study of T cells in narcolepsy. Clones were read by immunoSEQ multiplex PCR, and TCRdb kept only the in-frame ones, dropping some. The sample shows about 34,000 clones, around 83% of them seen only once. The sample consisted of CD45RA- memory CD4+ T cells from PBMCs. Source of these receptors: a human donor with narcolepsy.

The chain couples TRBV5-1 to TRBJ2-1; TRBD1 agrees at 7 bases. Germline V gives CDR1 SGHRS, CDR2 YFSETQ. The CDR3 runs 15 residues. V lost 3 bases, J lost 9 bases, and 12 bases stayed unmatched. In DNA, the CDR3 is TGCGCCAGCAGCTCCCGGACAGGATGGAGTCGTGAGCAGTTCTTC. Translation gives CASSSRTGWSREQFF.

The chain links TRBV7-2 to TRBJ1-1, with D uncertain. The V and J ends lost 2 bases and 0 bases respectively, with 7 bases between them. The CDR3 covers 14 residues. Germline assignment: CDR1 SGHTA and CDR2 FQGNSA. The DNA of the CDR3 is TGTGCCAGCAGCTTATGGGCAATGAACACTGAAGCTTTCTTT. It translates to CASSLWAMNTEAFF.

The genes are TRBV30 and TRBJ2-3; a weak D match, TRBD1 (5 bases). This CDR3 is built from 13 residues. Germline CDR1 and CDR2: GTSNPN and SVGIG (reference sequence). Trimming removed 1 base from V and 0 bases from J, with 5 bases in between. The CDR3 DNA reads TGTGCCTGGAGTGCAGGGAGCACAGATACGCAGTATTTT. Its translation: CAWSAGSTDTQYF.

This rearrangement joins TRBV5-4 to TRBJ2-7; TRBD1 agrees at 8 bases. The CDR3 is 15 residues long. With 3 bases clipped from V and 1 base from J, the junction kept 6 bases outside the gene matches. Germline V gives CDR1 SGHNT, CDR2 YYREEE (reference sequence). CDR3 sequence (DNA): TGTGCCAGCAGCTCGGACAGGGCCCCTTCCTACGAGCAGTACTTC. Translation gives CASSSDRAPSYEQYF.

This clone came up once. V and J are TRBV5-1 and TRBJ2-5, with D unclear. The CDR3 has 14 amino acids. Trimming stripped 0 bases from V and 6 bases from J, with 12 bases between. CDR1 is SGHRS and CDR2 is YFSETQ in the germline V gene. The CDR3 DNA is TGCGCCAGCAGCTTGGAGCAGTTTGTAAAGACCCAGTACTTC. This encodes CASSLEQFVKTQYF.

The V gene is TRBV27, the J gene TRBJ1-6, with TRBD1 identical over 8 bases. The CDR3 has 17 amino acids. Germline V gene lookup returns CDR1 MNHEY and CDR2 SMNVEV (reference sequence). V was clipped by 6 bases and J by 7 bases; unmatched bases: 14. CDR3 protein: CASSDTTRGPANSPLHF. The DNA of the CDR3 is TGTGCCAGCAGCGACACGACCAGGGGGCCCGCGAATTCACCCCTCCACTTT.

The rearrangement links TRBV5-8 to TRBJ2-7; 10 bases are shared with TRBD1. V lost 7 bases to trimming and J lost 2 bases; unmatched junction nucleotides: 6. The CDR3 contains 14 residues. The germline V gene has CDR1 SGHTS and CDR2 YDEGEE. CDR3 DNA: TGTGCCAGCGGGAGACAGGGGGCAGCCTACGAGCAGTACTTC. This codes for CASGRQGAAYEQYF.

V and J are TRBV7-2 and TRBJ2-3; 11 positions match TRBD2. CDR3 length equals 15 residues. Germline trimming cut 5 bases from V and 6 bases from J; bases unmatched to any gene: 7. Germline lookup yields CDR1 SGHTA and CDR2 FQGNSA. Here the CDR3 reads CASSDSGGVADTQYF. The CDR3 coding sequence is TGTGCCAGCAGCGATAGCGGGGGGGTCGCGGATACGCAGTATTTT.

About this clone: Other DNA variants within this sample encode the same CDR3. The chain combines TRBV9 with TRBJ1-4; tentatively, D is TRBD1 (5 bases). Trimming removed 3 bases from V and 8 bases from J, with 20 bases in between. This CDR3 has 16 amino acids. Germline loops: CDR1 SGDLS, CDR2 YYNGEE. The CDR3: CASSEPVGGSGEKLFF. The CDR3 DNA reads as TGTGCCAGCAGCGAACCAGTCGGGGGGTCCGGGGAAAAACTGTTTTTT.

V and J are TRBV5-1 and TRBJ2-5; D not resolved. The CDR3 has 14 amino acids. Germline V gene data show CDR1 as SGHRS and CDR2 as YFSETQ. Trimming stripped 3 bases from V and 2 bases from J, with 11 bases between. The CDR3: CASSSLQSQETQYF. The CDR3 DNA reads as TGCGCCAGCAGCTCCCTTCAGTCTCAAGAGACCCAGTACTTC.

CDR3 sequence (DNA): TGTGCCAGCAGCTTACCGGGAACAAGATCCGGGGAGCTGTTTTTT. Its protein product is CASSLPGTRSGELFF. V gene TRBV5-4 combines with J gene TRBJ2-2; tentatively, D is TRBD2 (5 bases). The CDR3 contains 15 residues. Looked up from germline, CDR1 is SGHNT and CDR2 is YYREEE (reference sequence). V gave up 2 bases and J gave up 6 bases, with 14 bases separating them. The full variable domain, completed using reference TRBV5-4 and TRBJ2-2, is ETGVTQSPTHLIKTRGQQVTLRCSSQSGHNTVSWYQQALGQGPQFIFQYYREEENGRGNFPPRFSGLQFPNYSSELNVNALELDDSALYLCASSLPGTRSGELFFGEGSRLTVL.

V and J are TRBV30 and TRBJ2-1, with D tentatively TRBD2 (6 bases). CDR3 length: 16 amino acids. V lost 1 base and J lost 0, with 13 bases in between. Germline CDR1 GTSNPN, CDR2 SVGIG (reference sequence). In DNA, the CDR3 is TGTGCCTGGAGTGCCCCCGGGGGTTTCTCCTACAATGAGCAGTTCTTC. Translating it yields CAWSAPGGFSYNEQFF.

The rearrangement joins TRBV5-8 to TRBJ1-4, with D maybe TRBD1 (6 bases). Trimming took off 3 bases at V and 8 bases at J, with 17 bases between the two ends. Germline CDR1 SGHTS, CDR2 YDEGEE. The CDR3 length is 15 residues. CDR3 protein: CASSSPGGAGEKLFF. The CDR3 region has the DNA TGTGCCAGCAGCTCACCCGGGGGGGCTGGGGAAAAACTGTTTTTT.

The V and J genes are TRBV6-5 and TRBJ2-7; perhaps D is TRBD1 or TRBD2 (5 bases each). V dropped 0 bases and J dropped 4 bases, with 10 bases sitting between them. CDR1 is MNHEY and CDR2 is SVGAGI in the germline V gene. The CDR3 totals 14 residues. CDR3 in DNA: TGTGCCAGCAGTTACTCCGGGACCAGATACGAGCAGTACTTC. This sequence encodes CASSYSGTRYEQYF.

This rearrangement joins TRBV7-8 to TRBJ2-3; TRBD2 aligns across 7 bases. CDR1 is SGHVS, CDR2 FQNEAQ, per germline. V was clipped by 2 bases and J by 2 bases; unmatched bases: 22. The CDR3 extends over 21 amino acids. In nucleotides, the CDR3 is TGTGCCAGCAGCTTATCCATGGGAGGGAGAAGATTTTTTCTCCTCACAGATACGCAGTATTTT. Amino acids: CASSLSMGGRRFFLLTDTQYF.

V is TRBV5-1 and J is TRBJ2-3; 10 nucleotides match TRBD2. Germline V gene lookup returns CDR1 SGHRS and CDR2 YFSETQ. This CDR3 contains 15 residues. J gave up 8 bases and V 2 bases, and 8 bases lay outside the gene matches. This CDR3 reads CASSLGSGGAGTQYF. The CDR3 DNA is TGCGCCAGCAGCTTAGGGAGCGGGGGGGCCGGTACGCAGTATTTT.

This chain joins TRBV2 and TRBJ1-2; tentative D call: TRBD1 (6 bases). CDR1 is SNHLY and CDR2 is FYNNEI in the germline V gene. The CDR3 consists of 13 residues. The ends were cut back, 7 bases at V and 3 bases at J, with 12 bases in the middle. The CDR3 DNA reads TGTGCCAGCACCAGGGACAAATACTATGGCTACACCTTC. It yields the protein CASTRDKYYGYTF.

This clone has only one observation. The gene calls are TRBV5-6 and TRBJ1-2; no clear D gene. Deletions cut 0 bases from V and 5 bases from J, with 5 bases between. Germline lookup yields CDR1 SGHDT and CDR2 YYEEEE. This CDR3 contains 12 residues. In DNA form, the CDR3 reads TGTGCCAGCAGCTTGGACCGTTATGGCTACACCTTC. This translates into CASSLDRYGYTF.

The V and J genes are TRBV30 and TRBJ1-1; D gene uncertain. This CDR3 is 14 amino acids long. Germline values: CDR1 GTSNPN, CDR2 SVGIG (reference sequence). V shed 3 bases and J shed 1 base, with 12 bases lying between them. CDR3 residues: CAWRSDGPNTEAFF. CDR3 DNA: TGTGCCTGGAGATCCGACGGACCGAACACTGAAGCTTTCTTT.

V usage is TRBV6-5 and J usage is TRBJ1-5; tentatively, D is TRBD1 (5 bases). CDR1 is MNHEY, CDR2 SVGAGI, per germline. This CDR3 spans 15 amino acids. The ends were cut back, 6 bases at V and 9 bases at J, with 21 bases in the middle. The CDR3, as DNA: TGTGCCAGCAGCCCCGGGACCCCCGAGTATGCGCCCCAGCATTTT. It encodes CASSPGTPEYAPQHF.

V usage is TRBV27 and J usage is TRBJ2-7; 11 bases are a match to TRBD2. CDR3 length equals 15 residues. V lost 6 bases, J lost 7 bases, and 11 bases stayed unmatched. Per germline, CDR1 MNHEY and CDR2 SMNVEV (reference sequence). The CDR3 bases are TGTGCCAGCAGGTCTCATAGCGGGGGGGCTGGAGAGCAGTACTTC. Translation gives CASRSHSGGAGEQYF.

The chain has TRBV2 and TRBJ1-5; maybe TRBD1 (5 bases). Germline V gene sequence: CDR1 SNHLY, CDR2 FYNNEI. V gave up 9 bases and J gave up 7 bases, with 13 bases separating them. This CDR3 spans 12 amino acids. The CDR3 DNA reads as TGTGCCAGTTCTGGGGGGGGACAGCCCCAGCATTTT. Protein product: CASSGGGQPQHF.

The rearrangement joins TRBV30 to TRBJ1-6, with D uncertain. The germline V and J ends were trimmed by 2 bases and 7 bases, with 9 bases remaining between them. The CDR3 covers 13 residues. Germline V gene data show CDR1 as GTSNPN and CDR2 as SVGIG (reference sequence). The CDR3 protein is CAWSNRENSPLHF. The CDR3 DNA sequence: TGTGCCTGGAGTAACAGAGAGAATTCACCCCTCCACTTT.

The chain links TRBV6-6 to TRBJ2-1; 8 positions match TRBD2. The ends lost 8 bases at V and 0 bases at J; junction bases unmatched: 9. Germline CDR1 MNHNY, CDR2 SVGAGI (reference sequence). CDR3 size: 16 residues. In nucleotides, the CDR3 is TGTGCCAGCGCAAGGGGGACTAGAAGCTCCTACAATGAGCAGTTCTTC. Translation gives CASARGTRSSYNEQFF.

This clone was observed a single time. The chain combines TRBV10-3 with TRBJ1-5; TRBD1 matches at 7 bases. Germline CDR1 ENHRY, CDR2 SYGVKD. Trimming removed 5 bases from V and 5 bases from J; junction bases left unmatched: 6. This CDR3 comprises 14 residues. The CDR3 spells CAISNDREDQPQHF. The DNA of the CDR3 is TGTGCCATCAGTAATGACAGGGAAGATCAGCCCCAGCATTTT.

In the case of this clone: Other nucleotide sequences from this sample produce the same CDR3. The chain carries TRBV6-5 and TRBJ1-2; 7 bases align to TRBD1. Trimming cost V 6 bases and J 5 bases; bases outside gene matches: 3. There are 12 residues in the CDR3. Germline values: CDR1 MNHEY, CDR2 SVGAGI. Written as DNA, the CDR3 is TGTGCCAGCAGCCCACAGGGGTATGGCTACACCTTC. It translates to CASSPQGYGYTF.

The J gene is TRBJ1-1, the V gene TRBV19, with 9 nucleotides matching TRBD1. V lost 3 bases to trimming and J lost 6 bases; unmatched junction nucleotides: 11. Germline loops: CDR1 LNHDA, CDR2 SQIVND (reference sequence). CDR3 length equals 16 residues. The CDR3 sequence: CASSMRLDRGRPEAFF. DNA for the CDR3: TGTGCCAGTAGTATGCGGCTGGACAGGGGACGGCCTGAAGCTTTCTTT.

This clone has just a few counts. This chain links TRBV6-6 with TRBJ2-7; D may match TRBD1 or TRBD2 (6 bases each). Trimming took 2 bases from V and 3 from J, leaving 14 bases between them. The germline V gene encodes CDR1 MNHNY and CDR2 SVGAGI (reference sequence). The CDR3 has 15 amino acids. The CDR3 nucleotides read TGTGCCAGCAGTTACAAGGGGGGTCAGGGCTACGAGCAGTACTTC. It is translated as CASSYKGGQGYEQYF.

The chain is built from TRBV6-1 and TRBJ2-1; D possibly uses TRBD1 or TRBD2 (5 bases each). V was cut by 0 bases and J by 1 base, with 16 bases left in between. The CDR3 is 18 residues long. Germline CDR1 is MNHNS and CDR2 is SASEGT. The CDR3 loop reads CASSEAGVGWSSYNEQFF. The CDR3 nucleotides read TGTGCCAGCAGTGAAGCGGGGGTAGGGTGGAGTTCCTACAATGAGCAGTTCTTC.

V usage is TRBV7-2 and J usage is TRBJ1-2; D unclear. The CDR3 has 13 amino acids. Trimming took off 1 base at V and 1 base at J, with 4 bases between the two ends. CDR1 SGHTA and CDR2 FQGNSA come from the germline V gene. CDR3 nucleotides: TGTGCCAGCAGCTTAGACAATAACTATGGCTACACCTTC. It specifies CASSLDNNYGYTF.

The chain has TRBV28 and TRBJ2-1; 7 bases agree with TRBD2. The V gene's germline CDR1 is MDHEN and CDR2 SYDVKM. V gave up 8 bases and J gave up 3 bases; unmatched junction bases: 4. The CDR3 runs 13 residues. The CDR3 DNA follows: TGTGCCAGCGGGGGGACTAACTACAATGAGCAGTTCTTC. Residues: CASGGTNYNEQFF.